The present T cell receptor beta chain was sequenced within a study of glioma-infiltrating T cells. Study-level findings and limits: Non-neoplastic patients had below-expected tissue-blood divergence, while all gliomas exceeded expectation. Very few CDR3 sequences were shared between tissue and blood.

Deletions cut 0 bases from V and 1 base from J, with 15 bases between. Germline lookup yields CDR1 DFQATT and CDR2 SNEGSKA (reference sequence). The CDR3 is 16 residues long. On this clonotype itself: Its antigen is as yet unknown. This may stem from a read error, because a much larger clone lies one nucleotide away.

The iRepertoire nested amplicon-rescue multiplex PCR amplified TCR alpha and beta CDR3s from RNA. For one-step reverse transcription and amplification, about 90-450 ng of tissue mRNA or PBMC total RNA was used. Each CDR3 protein gets one entry after TCRdb re-called the multiplex PCR reads with MiXCR. The data hold under 150,000 distinct CDR3 sequences, with under 25% observed a single time. The sequence came from a human donor with low-grade glioma or glioblastoma, undergoing nonglioma brain surgery, or in good health (not recorded which). The V and J genes are TRBV20-1 and TRBJ1-1; possible D gene TRBD1, 6 bases. Input material: glioma tissue, nonneoplastic brain tissue, or PBMCs (not recorded which). CDR3 DNA sequence: TGCAGTGCTAGAGATCAGGGGCTTGGAAGGAACACTGAAGCTTTCTTT. This codes for CSARDQGLGRNTEAFF.